A selection of T cell receptor beta chains follows, all from one sample in a study of shared clonotypes between healthy human individuals. Repertoires were generated with immunoSEQ multiplex PCR, while TCRdb's copy carries only in-frame clones and drops some. This sample has more than 400,000 clones, with roughly 80% found just once. The specimen sequenced was PBMCs. These receptors were taken from a woman aged 40 to 55 in good health. Some clones in this sample may be carry-over from other donors' samples. Both conserved end residues are part of each CDR3. D genes are given only for firm matches. Size tells how often a clone was seen (once, few, many) or the class of an expanded clone, and some rows leave it out.

NA	TRBJ2-7	TRBV4-3	NA	TGCGCCAGCAGCCAAGATACCGGGAGCCTCGCCTACGAGCAGTACTTC	CASSQDTGSLAYEQYF
NA	TRBJ2-3	TRBV5-1	NA	TGCGCCAGCAGCCACCGGGACCCTAGAACAGGTACGCAGTATTTT	CASSHRDPRTGTQYF
TRBD2	TRBJ2-3	TRBV11-3	NA	TGTGCCAGCAGCCAGCGGGGAGCGGGAGGGGCAGATACGCAGTATTTT	CASSQRGAGGADTQYF
TRBD2	TRBJ2-3	TRBV10-3	NA	TGTGCCATCAGCCCCCTAGCGGGATTAGATACGCAGTATTTT	CAISPLAGLDTQYF
NA	TRBJ2-1	TRBV7-9	NA	TGTGCCAGCAGCTACATCCTCGGTTCGGACAGCAATGAGCAGTTCTTC	CASSYILGSDSNEQFF
TRBD2	TRBJ2-7	TRBV25-1	NA	TGTGCCAGTAAACCTAGCGGGAGTTACGAGCAGTACTTC	CASKPSGSYEQYF
NA	TRBJ2-7	TRBV18	NA	TGTGCCAGCTCACCACGAATGGATAGTAGCTCCTACGAGCAGTACTTC	CASSPRMDSSSYEQYF
NA	TRBJ2-1	TRBV27	NA	TGTGCCAGCAGTCCCCTACAGGTCTCCCTATACAATGAGCAGTTCTTC	CASSPLQVSLYNEQFF
TRBD2	TRBJ2-7	TRBV27	few	TGTGCCAGCAGTAGAAGGGTGGTAGCGGGCCCTGCCTACGAGCAGTACTTC	CASSRRVVAGPAYEQYF
NA	TRBJ2-5	TRBV6-5	few	TGTGCCAGTAGCTACCAAGAGACCCAGTACTTC	CASSYQETQYF
NA	TRBJ2-7	TRBV4-1	NA	TGCGCCAGCAGCCAAGGGGGAGGGGGCTACCACGAGCAGTACTTC	CASSQGGGGYHEQYF
TRBD2	TRBJ2-5	TRBV5-4	NA	TGTGCCAGCAGCTTGGCAGTTGCGGGAGGAGAGACCCAGTACTTC	CASSLAVAGGETQYF
TRBD2	TRBJ2-1	TRBV11-2	NA	TGTGCCAGCAGCTTAGATAGCGGGAGGGATGAGCAGTTCTTC	CASSLDSGRDEQFF
TRBD1	TRBJ2-3	TRBV9	NA	TGTGCCAGCAGCGTAGAGGGGGCCGGAAGCACAGATACGCAGTATTTT	CASSVEGAGSTDTQYF
TRBD2	TRBJ2-7	TRBV13	NA	TGTGCCAGCAGCCTATCCAGACTAGCGGCTACCTCCTACGAGCAGTACTTC	CASSLSRLAATSYEQYF
TRBD1	TRBJ1-5	TRBV6-5	NA	TGTGCCAGCAGACGGGACAGTAATCAGCCCCAGCATTTT	CASRRDSNQPQHF
NA	TRBJ2-7	TRBV29-1	NA	TGCAGCGTTGGTCAGGGTTTCGAGCAGTACTTC	CSVGQGFEQYF
NA	TRBJ2-5	TRBV11-2	NA	TGTGCCAGCAGCCTCAGGGTAGTGGGAGAGACCCAGTACTTC	CASSLRVVGETQYF
TRBD1	TRBJ1-5	TRBV4-3	NA	TGCGCCAGCAGCCAAGATCGGACAGGGAGCAATCAGCCCCAGCATTTT	CASSQDRTGSNQPQHF
NA	TRBJ2-1	TRBV7-9	NA	TGTGCCAGCAGCTTCTTCGATGAGCAGTTCTTC	CASSFFDEQFF
TRBD2	TRBJ2-4	TRBV19	NA	TGTGCCAGTAGTATCCCCGGACTAGTGAACATTCAGTACTTC	CASSIPGLVNIQYF
NA	TRBJ2-5	TRBV5-1	NA	TGCGCCAGCAGCCCGGCCACGACGGGGACCCAGTACTTC	CASSPATTGTQYF
TRBD1	TRBJ1-2	TRBV4-1	NA	TGCGCCAGCAGCCTCCGTACGAGACAGGGGGTTTCTAACTATGGCTACACCTTC	CASSLRTRQGVSNYGYTF
TRBD1	TRBJ1-2	TRBV5-5	NA	TGTGCCAGCAGCCACCCGTCAGGGGGCGGGTTTGGCTACACCTTC	CASSHPSGGGFGYTF